This T cell receptor beta chain was documented in a study of blood T cell repertoires in COVID-19. At the level of the study: Researchers got acute and convalescent COVID-19 samples from the United States, Italy and Spain. In each case, the material was cDNA or gDNA derived from T cells, B-cell-depleted T cells, or PBMCs.

Germline V CDR1 and CDR2: SGHTS, YDEGEE. Trimming removed 2 bases from V and 7 bases from J; junction bases left unmatched: 12. The CDR3 consists of 16 residues. Methods used by the authors: Scientists estimated how many nucleated cells there were by amplifying reference gene primers. Repertoires were generated with immunoSEQ multiplex PCR, while TCRdb's copy carries only in-frame clones and drops some. V, J and clone size are taken as reported in that table, and D and trimming were inferred from the DNA itself. There are about 180,000 clones in the sample; 86% occur only once, and 2.5% to 3.5% lies in the top ten. This clone was seen only once.

What was sequenced was peripheral blood. The clonotype was recovered from a woman in her twenties or thirties with active or convalescent COVID-19. The chain is built from TRBV5-8 and TRBJ1-1, with 9 bases lining up with TRBD1. DNA of the CDR3: TGTGCCAGCAGCTTAAACATGGGACAGGGTGCGAGTGAAGCTTTCTTT. It specifies CASSLNMGQGASEAFF. The full variable domain, rest sourced from reference TRBV5-8 and TRBJ1-1, is EAGVTQSPTHLIKTRGQQATLRCSPISGHTSVYWYQQALGLGLQFLLWYDEGEERNRGNFPPRFSGRQFPNYSSELNVNALELEDSALYLCASSLNMGQGASEAFFGQGTRLTVV.